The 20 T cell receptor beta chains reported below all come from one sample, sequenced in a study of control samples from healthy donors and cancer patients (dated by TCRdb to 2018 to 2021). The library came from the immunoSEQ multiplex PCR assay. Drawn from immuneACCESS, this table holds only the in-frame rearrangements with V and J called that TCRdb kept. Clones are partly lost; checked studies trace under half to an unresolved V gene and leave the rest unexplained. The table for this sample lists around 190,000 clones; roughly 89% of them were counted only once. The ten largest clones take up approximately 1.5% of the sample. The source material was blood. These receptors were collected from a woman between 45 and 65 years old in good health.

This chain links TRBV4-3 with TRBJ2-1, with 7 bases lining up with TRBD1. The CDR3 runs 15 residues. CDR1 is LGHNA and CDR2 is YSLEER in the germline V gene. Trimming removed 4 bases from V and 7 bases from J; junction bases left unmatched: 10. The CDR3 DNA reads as TGCGCCAGCAGCCTTAGCTACCAGGGGGTTAATGAGCAGTTCTTC. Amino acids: CASSLSYQGVNEQFF.

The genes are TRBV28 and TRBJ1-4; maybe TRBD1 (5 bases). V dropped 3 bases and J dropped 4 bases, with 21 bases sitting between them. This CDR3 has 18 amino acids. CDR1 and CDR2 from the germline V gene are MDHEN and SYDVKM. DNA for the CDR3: TGTGCCAGCAGTTTGCCCCGTGTGGGGAGACAGTTTAATGAAAAACTGTTTTTT. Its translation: CASSLPRVGRQFNEKLFF. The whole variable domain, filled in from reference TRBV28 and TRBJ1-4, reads DVKVTQSSRYLVKRTGEKVFLECVQDMDHENMFWYRQDPGLGLRLIYFSYDVKMKEKGDIPEGYSVSREKKERFSLILESASTNQTSMYLCASSLPRVGRQFNEKLFFGSGTQLSVL.

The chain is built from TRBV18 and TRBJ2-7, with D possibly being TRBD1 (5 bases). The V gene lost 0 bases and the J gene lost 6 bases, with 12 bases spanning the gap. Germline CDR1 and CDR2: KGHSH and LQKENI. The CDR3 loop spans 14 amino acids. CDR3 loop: CASSPPIQGSEQYF. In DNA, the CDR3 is TGTGCCAGCTCACCACCGATCCAGGGCAGCGAGCAGTACTTC.

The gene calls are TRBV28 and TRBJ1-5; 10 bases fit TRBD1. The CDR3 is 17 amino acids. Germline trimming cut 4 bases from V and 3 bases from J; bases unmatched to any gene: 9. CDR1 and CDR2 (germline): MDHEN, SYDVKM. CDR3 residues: CASSSIDRGLTNQPQHF. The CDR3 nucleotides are TGTGCCAGCAGTTCCATCGACAGGGGGCTCACCAATCAGCCCCAGCATTTT.

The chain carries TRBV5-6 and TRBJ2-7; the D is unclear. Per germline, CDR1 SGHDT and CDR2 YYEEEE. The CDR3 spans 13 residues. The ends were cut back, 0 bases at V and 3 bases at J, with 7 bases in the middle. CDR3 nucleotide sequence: TGTGCCAGCAGCTTGGGCGGCCTCTACGAGCAGTACTTC. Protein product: CASSLGGLYEQYF. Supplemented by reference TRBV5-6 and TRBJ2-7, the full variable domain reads DAGVTQSPTHLIKTRGQQVTLRCSPKSGHDTVSWYQQALGQGPQFIFQYYEEEERQRGNFPDRFSGHQFPNYSSELNVNALLLGDSALYLCASSLGGLYEQYFGPGTRLTVT.

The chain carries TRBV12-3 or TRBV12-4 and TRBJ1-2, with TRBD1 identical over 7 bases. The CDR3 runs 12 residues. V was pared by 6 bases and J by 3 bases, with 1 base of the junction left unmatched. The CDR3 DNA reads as TGTGCCAGCAGGGGACAGCACTATGGCTACACCTTC. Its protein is CASRGQHYGYTF.

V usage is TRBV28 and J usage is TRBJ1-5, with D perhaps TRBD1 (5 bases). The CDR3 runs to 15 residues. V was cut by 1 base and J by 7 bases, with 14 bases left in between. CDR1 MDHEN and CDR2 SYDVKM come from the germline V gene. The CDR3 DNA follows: TGTGCCAGCAGTTTATCGGTCCAGGGCCTCCAGCCCCAGCATTTT. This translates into CASSLSVQGLQPQHF.

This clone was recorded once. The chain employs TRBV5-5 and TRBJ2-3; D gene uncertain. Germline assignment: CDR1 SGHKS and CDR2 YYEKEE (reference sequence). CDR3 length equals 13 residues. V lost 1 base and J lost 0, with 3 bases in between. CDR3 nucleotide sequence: TGTGCCAGCAGCTTGCCTAGCACAGATACGCAGTATTTT. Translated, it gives CASSLPSTDTQYF.

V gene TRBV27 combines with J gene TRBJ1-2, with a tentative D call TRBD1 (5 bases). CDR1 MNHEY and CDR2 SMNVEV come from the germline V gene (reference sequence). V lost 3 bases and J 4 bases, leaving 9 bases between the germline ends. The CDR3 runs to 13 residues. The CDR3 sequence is CASSLGGGYGYTF. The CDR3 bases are TGTGCCAGCAGTTTGGGGGGTGGCTATGGCTACACCTTC.

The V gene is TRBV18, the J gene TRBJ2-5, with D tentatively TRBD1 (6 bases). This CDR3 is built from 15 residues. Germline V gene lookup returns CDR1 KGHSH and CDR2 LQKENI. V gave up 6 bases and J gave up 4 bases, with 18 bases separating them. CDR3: CASSRPGQAGETQYF. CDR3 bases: TGTGCCAGCTCGCGGCCGGGACAAGCAGGAGAGACCCAGTACTTC.

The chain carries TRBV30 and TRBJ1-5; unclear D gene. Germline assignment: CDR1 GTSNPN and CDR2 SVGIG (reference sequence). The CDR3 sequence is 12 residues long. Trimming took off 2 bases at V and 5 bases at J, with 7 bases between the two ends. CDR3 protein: CAWSSAYQPQHF. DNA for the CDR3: TGTGCCTGGAGTTCAGCGTATCAGCCCCAGCATTTT.

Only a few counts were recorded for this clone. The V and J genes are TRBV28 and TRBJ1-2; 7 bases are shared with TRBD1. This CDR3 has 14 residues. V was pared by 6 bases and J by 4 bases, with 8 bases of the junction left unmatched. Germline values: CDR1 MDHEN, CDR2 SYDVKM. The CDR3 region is CASSIPDRAYGYTF. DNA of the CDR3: TGTGCCAGCAGCATACCTGACAGGGCCTATGGCTACACCTTC.

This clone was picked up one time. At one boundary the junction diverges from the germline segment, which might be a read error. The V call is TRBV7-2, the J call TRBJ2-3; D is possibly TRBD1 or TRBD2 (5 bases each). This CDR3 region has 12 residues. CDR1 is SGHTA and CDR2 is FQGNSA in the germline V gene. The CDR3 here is CASSRQGRPLNF. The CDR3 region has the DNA TGTGCCAGCAGCCGGCAGGGACGACCCCTAAATTTT.

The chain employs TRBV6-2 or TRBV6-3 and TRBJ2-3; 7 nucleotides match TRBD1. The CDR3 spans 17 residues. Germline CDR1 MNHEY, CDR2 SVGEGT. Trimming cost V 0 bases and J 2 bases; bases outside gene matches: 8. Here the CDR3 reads CASSYSPGQQLTDTQYF. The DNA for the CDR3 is TGTGCCAGCAGTTACTCGCCGGGACAGCAGCTCACAGATACGCAGTATTTT.

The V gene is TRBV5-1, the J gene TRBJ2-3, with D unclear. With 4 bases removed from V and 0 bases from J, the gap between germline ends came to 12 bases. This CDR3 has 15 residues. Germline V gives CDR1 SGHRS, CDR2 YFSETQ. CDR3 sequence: CASSPTIVSTDTQYF. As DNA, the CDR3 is TGCGCCAGCAGCCCTACGATAGTCAGCACAGATACGCAGTATTTT.

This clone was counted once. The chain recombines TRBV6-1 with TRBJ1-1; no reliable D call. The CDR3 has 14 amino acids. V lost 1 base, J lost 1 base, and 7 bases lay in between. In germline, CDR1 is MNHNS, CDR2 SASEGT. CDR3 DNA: TGTGCCAGCAGTGAAGGGGGTCCGAACACTGAAGCTTTCTTT. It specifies CASSEGGPNTEAFF.

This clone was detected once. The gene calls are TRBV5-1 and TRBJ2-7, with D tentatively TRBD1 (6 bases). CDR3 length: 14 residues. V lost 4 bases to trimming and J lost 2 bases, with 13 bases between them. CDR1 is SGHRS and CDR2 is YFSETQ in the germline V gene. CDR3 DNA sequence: TGCGCCAGCAGCCCCCCGGGACAAACCTACGAGCAGTACTTC. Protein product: CASSPPGQTYEQYF.

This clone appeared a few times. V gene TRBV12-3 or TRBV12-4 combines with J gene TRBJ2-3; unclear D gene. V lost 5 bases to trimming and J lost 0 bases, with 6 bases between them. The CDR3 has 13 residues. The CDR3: CASSRQSTDTQYF. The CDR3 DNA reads TGTGCCAGCAGTCGGCAGAGCACAGATACGCAGTATTTT.

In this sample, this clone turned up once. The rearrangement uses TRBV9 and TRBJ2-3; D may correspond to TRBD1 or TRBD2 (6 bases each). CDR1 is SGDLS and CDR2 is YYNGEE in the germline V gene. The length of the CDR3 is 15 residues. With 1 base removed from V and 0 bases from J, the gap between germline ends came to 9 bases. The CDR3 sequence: CASSVWGASTDTQYF. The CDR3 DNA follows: TGTGCCAGCAGCGTATGGGGGGCTAGCACAGATACGCAGTATTTT.

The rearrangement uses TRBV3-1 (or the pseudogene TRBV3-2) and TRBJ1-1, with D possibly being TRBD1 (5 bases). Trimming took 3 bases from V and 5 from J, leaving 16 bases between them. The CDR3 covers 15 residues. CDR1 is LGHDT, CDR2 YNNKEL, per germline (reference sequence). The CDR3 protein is CASSHTFRGRTEAFF. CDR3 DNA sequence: TGTGCCAGCAGCCATACTTTTAGGGGAAGGACTGAAGCTTTCTTT.